Given below is one T cell receptor beta chain in context. Some clones are missing from TCRdb's copy, which holds only in-frame ones; the method was immunoSEQ multiplex PCR. This table holds about 47,000 clones, approximately 86% found once. The data stem from a study of blood T cell repertoires in COVID-19. Germline V gene data show CDR1 as LGHNT and CDR2 as FRNRAP. This CDR3 is 13 amino acids long. The ends were cut back, 4 bases at V and 0 bases at J, with 4 bases in the middle. Sequenced material: peripheral blood. The chain uses TRBV12-5 and TRBJ1-5; D uncertain. The receptor was derived from a man over 45 with active COVID-19. The CDR3 reads CASGSSSNQPQHF. In nucleotides, the CDR3 is TGTGCTAGTGGTTCCAGTAGCAATCAGCCCCAGCATTTT.